Below, one T cell receptor beta chain is given with its context. Germline V gives CDR1 MNHEY, CDR2 SMNVEV (reference sequence). The germline V and J ends were trimmed by 7 bases and 7 bases, with 22 bases remaining between them. This CDR3 contains 16 residues. The data derive from a study of blood T cell repertoires in COVID-19. Study summary: COVID-19 samples from acute and convalescent phases originated in the United States, Italy and Spain.

As processed by the authors: Reference gene primer amplification gave estimated nucleated cell counts. Measured with immunoSEQ multiplex PCR; TCRdb has only the in-frame clones, and not every one. The DNA gave D and trimming, while V, J and clone size come from that table. The sample records approximately 40,000 clones, more than 85% being singletons. The receptor comes from a man between 50 and 59 years old in a cohort sampled during active COVID-19. Sequencing was performed on peripheral blood. The rearrangement uses TRBV27 and TRBJ1-4; no clear D. This chain's CDR3 is CASTPLFRDRSEKLFF. The DNA of the CDR3 is TGTGCCAGCACCCCCCTCTTCCGGGATAGGTCTGAAAAACTGTTTTTT.